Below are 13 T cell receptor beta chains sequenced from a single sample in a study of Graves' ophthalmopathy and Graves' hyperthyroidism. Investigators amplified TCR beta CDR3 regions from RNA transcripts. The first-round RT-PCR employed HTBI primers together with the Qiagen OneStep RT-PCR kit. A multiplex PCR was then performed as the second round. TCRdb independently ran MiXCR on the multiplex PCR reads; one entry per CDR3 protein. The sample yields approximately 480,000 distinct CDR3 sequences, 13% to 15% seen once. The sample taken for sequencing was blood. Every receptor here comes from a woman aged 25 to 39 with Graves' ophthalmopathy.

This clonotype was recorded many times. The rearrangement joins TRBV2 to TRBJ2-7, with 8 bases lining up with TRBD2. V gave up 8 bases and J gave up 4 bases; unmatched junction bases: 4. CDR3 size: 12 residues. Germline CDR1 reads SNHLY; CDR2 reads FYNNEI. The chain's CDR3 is CASGRGGYEQYF. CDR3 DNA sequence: TGTGCCAGCGGCCGGGGGGGGTACGAGCAGTACTTC.

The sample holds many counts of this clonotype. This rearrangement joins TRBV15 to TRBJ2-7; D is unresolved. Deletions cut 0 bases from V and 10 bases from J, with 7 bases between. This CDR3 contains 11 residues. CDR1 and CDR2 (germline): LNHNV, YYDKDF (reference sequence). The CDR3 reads CATSRDGIQYF. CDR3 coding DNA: TGTGCCACCAGCAGAGATGGCATCCAGTACTTC.

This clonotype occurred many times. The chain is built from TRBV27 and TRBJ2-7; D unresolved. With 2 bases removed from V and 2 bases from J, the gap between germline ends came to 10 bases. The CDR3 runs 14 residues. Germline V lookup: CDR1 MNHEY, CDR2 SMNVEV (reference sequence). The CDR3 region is CASSLEGLTYEQYF. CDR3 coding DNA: TGTGCCAGCAGTTTAGAAGGTCTTACCTACGAGCAGTACTTC.

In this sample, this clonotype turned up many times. CDR3 in DNA: TGTGCCACACGGACAGGTTACACTGAAGCTTTCTTT. As protein: CATRTGYTEAFF. J is TRBJ1-1 and V is TRBV12-3 or TRBV12-4; 7 nucleotides align to TRBD1. This CDR3 is built from 12 residues. Trimming cost V 10 bases and J 3 bases; bases outside gene matches: 5.

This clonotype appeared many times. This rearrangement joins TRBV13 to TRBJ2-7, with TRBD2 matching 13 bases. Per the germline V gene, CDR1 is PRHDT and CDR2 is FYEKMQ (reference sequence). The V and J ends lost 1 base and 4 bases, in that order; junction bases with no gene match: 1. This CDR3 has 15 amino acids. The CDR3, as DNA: TGTGCCAGCAGCTTAGCACTAGCGGGGGGGTACGAGCAGTACTTC. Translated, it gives CASSLALAGGYEQYF.

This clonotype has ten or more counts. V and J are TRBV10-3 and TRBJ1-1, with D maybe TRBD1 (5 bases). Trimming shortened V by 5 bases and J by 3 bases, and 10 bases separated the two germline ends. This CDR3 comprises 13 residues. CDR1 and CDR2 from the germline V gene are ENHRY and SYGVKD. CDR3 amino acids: CAISQGGDTEAFF. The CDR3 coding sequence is TGTGCCATCAGTCAGGGTGGGGACACTGAAGCTTTCTTT.

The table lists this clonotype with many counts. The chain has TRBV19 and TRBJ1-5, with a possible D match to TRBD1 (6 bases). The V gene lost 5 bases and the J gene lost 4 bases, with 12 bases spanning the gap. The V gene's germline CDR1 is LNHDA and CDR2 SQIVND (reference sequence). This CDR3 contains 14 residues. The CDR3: CASSATGPNQPQHF. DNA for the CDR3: TGTGCCAGTAGTGCCACAGGGCCAAATCAGCCCCAGCATTTT.

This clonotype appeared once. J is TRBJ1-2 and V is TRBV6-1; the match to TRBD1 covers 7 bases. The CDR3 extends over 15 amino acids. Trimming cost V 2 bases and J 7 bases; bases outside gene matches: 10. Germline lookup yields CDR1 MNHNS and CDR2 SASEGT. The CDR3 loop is CASSESTGSGGGYTF. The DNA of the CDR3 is TGTGCCAGCAGTGAATCGACAGGGTCCGGAGGTGGCTACACCTTC.

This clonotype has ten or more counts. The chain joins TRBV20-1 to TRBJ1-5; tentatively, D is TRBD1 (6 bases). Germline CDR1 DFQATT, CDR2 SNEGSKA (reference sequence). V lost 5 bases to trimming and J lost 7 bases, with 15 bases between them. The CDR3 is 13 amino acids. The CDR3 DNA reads TGCAGTGCTGCCGGCAGGGGAAACCAGCCCCAGCATTTT. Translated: CSAAGRGNQPQHF.

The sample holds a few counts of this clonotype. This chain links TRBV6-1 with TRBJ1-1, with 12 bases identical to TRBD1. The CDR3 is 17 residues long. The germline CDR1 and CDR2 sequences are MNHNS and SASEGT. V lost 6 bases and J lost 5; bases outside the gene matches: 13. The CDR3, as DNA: TGTGCCAGCAGCCACTTGGGGACAGGGGGCGTAAAAACTGAAGCTTTCTTT. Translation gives CASSHLGTGGVKTEAFF.

CDR3 loop: CASSTRVTGPHDNQPQHF. The CDR3 coding sequence is TGCGCCAGCAGTACAAGGGTGACAGGACCTCACGACAATCAGCCCCAGCATTTT. The chain carries TRBV4-1 and TRBJ1-5; a possible D gene is TRBD1 (6 bases). Germline V gene lookup returns CDR1 MGHRA and CDR2 YSYEKL. This CDR3 has 18 amino acids. V lost 6 bases and J 3 bases, leaving 24 bases between the germline ends.

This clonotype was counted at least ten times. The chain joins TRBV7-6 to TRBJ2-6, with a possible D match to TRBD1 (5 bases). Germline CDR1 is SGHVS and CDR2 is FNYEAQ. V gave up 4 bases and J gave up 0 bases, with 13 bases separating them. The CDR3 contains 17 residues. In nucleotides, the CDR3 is TGTGCCAGCAGCTCAAGTTCAGGGTACTCTGGGGCCAACGTCCTGACTTTC. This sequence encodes CASSSSSGYSGANVLTF.

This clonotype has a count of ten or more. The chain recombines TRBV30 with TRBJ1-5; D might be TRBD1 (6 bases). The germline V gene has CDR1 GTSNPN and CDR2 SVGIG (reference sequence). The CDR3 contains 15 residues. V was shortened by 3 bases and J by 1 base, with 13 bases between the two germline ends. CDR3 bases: TGTGCCTGGAGCGGGTCGGGGGCGAGCAATCAGCCCCAGCATTTT. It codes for CAWSGSGASNQPQHF.